These 22 T cell receptor beta chains were sequenced from one sample in a study of shared clonotypes between healthy human individuals. The method was immunoSEQ multiplex PCR; TCRdb's version includes in-frame clones alone and lacks a portion of them. The table has approximately 1,500,000 clones, roughly 96% seen once. The specimen sequenced was naive CD4+ T cells sorted from blood. Subset indicated: CD45RA+ positively selected. These TCRs come from a man aged 25 to 40 in good health.

V usage is TRBV15 and J usage is TRBJ2-3; 12 bases are shared with TRBD2. Germline CDR1 reads LNHNV; CDR2 reads YYDKDF (reference sequence). V shed 6 bases and J 2 bases; nucleotides not matched to a gene: 6. The CDR3 runs to 16 residues. CDR3 in DNA: TGTGCCACCAGTCGTGGACTAGCGGGGTTCACAGATACGCAGTATTTT. It specifies CATSRGLAGFTDTQYF.

This clone has just one count. The rearrangement links TRBV30 to TRBJ2-3; D may be TRBD2 (5 bases). This CDR3 contains 15 residues. The germline CDR1 and CDR2 sequences are GTSNPN and SVGIG (reference sequence). V dropped 0 bases and J dropped 0 bases, with 10 bases sitting between them. DNA of the CDR3: TGTGCCTGGAGTGTACCCTCGGGAAGCACAGATACGCAGTATTTT. Protein: CAWSVPSGSTDTQYF.

This clone was counted once. Other DNA sequences in the sample encode the same CDR3. The chain joins TRBV2 to TRBJ2-1; D not certain. The CDR3 covers 10 residues. CDR1 and CDR2 (germline): SNHLY, FYNNEI. Trimming removed 3 bases from V and 9 bases from J, with 3 bases in between. The CDR3 nucleotides read TGTGCCAGCAGTGAGGGTGAGCAGTTCTTC. This translates into CASSEGEQFF.

The genes are TRBV5-1 and TRBJ2-7; D not resolved. The CDR3 is 15 amino acids. Germline CDR1 and CDR2: SGHRS and YFSETQ. V lost 2 bases and J lost 0, with 12 bases in between. The CDR3 DNA is TGCGCCAGCAGCTTTTTGGTCGGAGCCTCCTACGAGCAGTACTTC. This codes for CASSFLVGASYEQYF.

This chain links TRBV27 with TRBJ1-2, with D tentatively TRBD1 (5 bases). CDR1 is MNHEY, CDR2 SMNVEV, per germline (reference sequence). The CDR3 is made up of 14 amino acids. With 4 bases removed from V and 3 bases from J, the gap between germline ends came to 12 bases. CDR3 sequence: CASSSGRAYYGYTF. In nucleotides, the CDR3 is TGTGCCAGCAGTTCAGGCAGGGCCTACTATGGCTACACCTTC.

This chain links TRBV9 with TRBJ2-3, with TRBD1 matching 9 bases. The V gene's germline CDR1 is SGDLS and CDR2 YYNGEE. J gave up 4 bases and V 2 bases, and 8 bases lay outside the gene matches. This CDR3 has 16 amino acids. This chain's CDR3 is CASSVRGQGRPDTQYF. The DNA for the CDR3 is TGTGCCAGCAGCGTCCGGGGACAGGGTCGGCCAGATACGCAGTATTTT.

The genes are TRBV7-9 and TRBJ2-1; 7 bases are shared with TRBD2. The CDR3 consists of 17 residues. Germline loops: CDR1 SEHNR, CDR2 FQNEAQ (reference sequence). J gave up 7 bases and V 6 bases, and 18 bases lay outside the gene matches. The CDR3 nucleotides read TGTGCCAGCAGGACCACATGGAGGGAGGGCCTTGAAAATGAGCAGTTCTTC. Translating gives CASRTTWREGLENEQFF.

This sequence joins TRBV28 and TRBJ2-5; D might be TRBD1 (5 bases). In germline, CDR1 is MDHEN, CDR2 SYDVKM. The CDR3 consists of 13 residues. The V end was cut by 10 bases, the J end by 5 bases, with 17 bases between. The CDR3, as DNA: TGTGCCACCCTGCCGCCAGGGCGGGAGACCCAGTACTTC. It encodes CATLPPGRETQYF. The full variable domain, in which reference TRBV28 and TRBJ2-5 provide the parts outside the CDR3, is DVKVTQSSRYLVKRTGEKVFLECVQDMDHENMFWYRQDPGLGLRLIYFSYDVKMKEKGDIPEGYSVSREKKERFSLILESASTNQTSMYLCATLPPGRETQYFGPGTRLLVL.

This clone was detected once. The rearrangement uses TRBV25-1 and TRBJ2-2, with D unclear. In germline, CDR1 is MGHDK, CDR2 SYGVNS. Trimming took off 3 bases at V and 2 bases at J, with 4 bases between the two ends. The CDR3 covers 13 residues. The DNA of the CDR3 is TGTGCCAGCAGTGAGAGAAACACCGGGGAGCTGTTTTTT. It yields the protein CASSERNTGELFF.

This clone occurred once. The chain combines TRBV14 with TRBJ1-3; D remains ambiguous. Trimming shortened V by 0 bases and J by 0 bases, and 6 bases separated the two germline ends. This CDR3 region has 15 residues. CDR1 is SGHDN, CDR2 FVKESK, per germline. The CDR3 DNA reads as TGTGCCAGCAGCCAAGATGGCTACTCTGGAAACACCATATATTTT. It translates to CASSQDGYSGNTIYF.

This clone appeared a few times. V usage is TRBV7-9 and J usage is TRBJ2-1; D is possibly TRBD1 (6 bases). Per the germline V gene, CDR1 is SEHNR and CDR2 is FQNEAQ (reference sequence). CDR3 length: 11 amino acids. The V and J ends lost 5 bases and 16 bases respectively, with 15 bases between them. For the CDR3, the DNA is TGTGCCAGCAGCCAGGGGCTTACGCCTTTCTTC. This translates into CASSQGLTPFF.

The V and J genes are TRBV9 and TRBJ2-4, with unresolved D. Germline V gene data show CDR1 as SGDLS and CDR2 as YYNGEE. The germline V and J ends were trimmed by 3 bases and 9 bases, with 10 bases remaining between them. This CDR3 spans 12 amino acids. The CDR3 DNA follows: TGTGCCAGCAGCGCCGATAGCATCATTCAGTACTTC. Its translation is CASSADSIIQYF. Together with reference TRBV9 and TRBJ2-4, the CDR3 gives the full variable domain: DSGVTQTPKHLITATGQRVTLRCSPRSGDLSVYWYQQSLDQGLQFLIQYYNGEERAKGNILERFSAQQFPDLHSELNLSSLELGDSALYFCASSADSIIQYFGAGTRLSVL.

The CDR3 reads CASSLVGGAYYEQYF. In DNA, the CDR3 is TGTGCCAGCAGCTTAGTCGGAGGGGCTTACTACGAGCAGTACTTC. The chain links TRBV7-2 to TRBJ2-7; D may be TRBD2 (6 bases). The CDR3 is 15 amino acids. Trimming cost V 1 base and J 3 bases, with 13 bases left between them. Germline CDR1 SGHTA, CDR2 FQGNSA. The complete variable domain, with remaining parts taken from reference TRBV7-2 and TRBJ2-7, reads GAGVSQSPSNKVTEKGKDVELRCDPISGHTALYWYRQSLGQGLEFLIYFQGNSAPDKSGLPSDRFSAERTGGSVSTLTIQRTQQEDSAVYLCASSLVGGAYYEQYFGPGTRLTVT.

The chain joins TRBV29-1 to TRBJ2-3; D is unclear. V shed 4 bases and J shed 2 bases, with 10 bases lying between them. This CDR3 is built from 13 residues. CDR1 SQVTM and CDR2 ANQGSEA come from the germline V gene. CDR3 sequence (DNA): TGCAGCGTTGCCGATGTCCCCACAGATACGCAGTATTTT. Amino acid sequence: CSVADVPTDTQYF.

On this clone: Other DNA sequences in the same sample also yield this CDR3. The chain employs TRBV18 and TRBJ2-7; D possibly corresponds to TRBD1 (6 bases). This CDR3 has 12 amino acids. V lost 5 bases and J 4 bases, leaving 9 bases between the germline ends. Germline assignment: CDR1 KGHSH and CDR2 LQKENI. The DNA for the CDR3 is TGTGCCAGCTCAACGACAGGATACGAGCAGTACTTC. Translating gives CASSTTGYEQYF.

About this clone: The same CDR3 arises from other DNA sequences in this sample as well. CDR3 amino acids: CASSLGPYNEQFF. CDR3 coding DNA: TGTGCCAGCAGCTTGGGTCCGTACAATGAGCAGTTCTTC. This chain connects TRBV7-2 to TRBJ2-1; no firm D call. The germline V and J ends were trimmed by 3 bases and 4 bases, with 7 bases remaining between them. Per germline, CDR1 SGHTA and CDR2 FQGNSA. This CDR3 is 13 amino acids long.

This chain joins TRBV30 and TRBJ2-1; 9 nucleotides agree with TRBD2. Germline CDR1 and CDR2: GTSNPN and SVGIG (reference sequence). The CDR3 runs 14 residues. The ends lost 3 bases at V and 13 bases at J; junction bases unmatched: 13. DNA of the CDR3: TGTGCCTGGAGCTTTTTAGCGGGAGCATCGGATCAGTTCTTC. Its translation is CAWSFLAGASDQFF. The full variable domain, rest sourced from reference TRBV30 and TRBJ2-1, is SQTIHQWPATLVQPVGSPLSLECTVEGTSNPNLYWYRQAAGRGLQLLFYSVGIGQISSEVPQNLSASRPQDRQFILSSKKLLLSDSGFYLCAWSFLAGASDQFFGPGTRLTVL.

This clone was seen a single time. The chain combines TRBV7-9 with TRBJ1-1; D unresolved. This CDR3 has 14 residues. The V end was cut by 5 bases, the J end by 2 bases, with 12 bases between. CDR1 is SEHNR and CDR2 is FQNEAQ in the germline V gene (reference sequence). The CDR3 nucleotides are TGTGCCAGCAGCGCCACAATGGGAAACACTGAAGCTTTCTTT. It is translated as CASSATMGNTEAFF.

The genes are TRBV5-1 and TRBJ1-1; TRBD1 might be the D (6 bases). V lost 0 bases and J 4 bases, leaving 22 bases between the germline ends. CDR1 and CDR2 from the germline V gene are SGHRS and YFSETQ. The CDR3 length is 18 residues. In nucleotides, the CDR3 is TGCGCCAGCAGCTTGGACCCCGGTTCGGTGGGGGCGCCCACTGAAGCTTTCTTT. Amino acid sequence: CASSLDPGSVGAPTEAFF.

The V gene is TRBV2, the J gene TRBJ2-5; D perhaps matches TRBD2 (5 bases). The CDR3 sequence is 16 residues long. Germline loops: CDR1 SNHLY, CDR2 FYNNEI. V was trimmed by 3 bases and J by 4 bases, leaving 18 bases between them. The CDR3 region is CASSDRRARGGETQYF. CDR3 in DNA: TGTGCCAGCAGTGACAGGCGAGCGCGTGGAGGAGAGACCCAGTACTTC.

The chain has TRBV10-1 and TRBJ2-3; D gene uncertain. Trimming left V 1 base short and J 3 bases short, with 11 bases between. The CDR3 consists of 15 residues. Germline V CDR1 and CDR2: WNHNN, SYGVQD (reference sequence). Written as DNA, the CDR3 is TGCGCCAGCAGTGAGTACTACATGGGTACAGATACGCAGTATTTT. Encoded protein: CASSEYYMGTDTQYF.

The chain has TRBV5-6 and TRBJ1-2; weak D call: TRBD1 (6 bases). The CDR3 runs 14 residues. Trimming took off 4 bases at V and 8 bases at J, with 18 bases between the two ends. Germline V CDR1 and CDR2: SGHDT, YYEEEE. The CDR3 here is CASSLPTGLGGYTF. CDR3 DNA sequence: TGTGCCAGCAGCCTTCCGACAGGATTGGGGGGCTACACCTTC.